Sequencing of this T cell receptor beta chain was carried out in a study of blood T cell repertoires in COVID-19 (TCRdb year 2020). In the study overall: Collaborator samples came from the United States, Italy and Spain and covered acute and convalescent phases of COVID-19. Deeply sampled blood TCRbeta repertoires from subjects exposed to, actively infected with, or recovered from COVID-19 were included in the dataset. A freely available public database, intended as a resource for researchers studying the immune response to SARS-CoV-2, is where the repertoires were released. The samples were drawn from two sources: the first 160 participants of the ongoing ImmuneRACE study, and 1,200 or so subjects contributed by 6 global collaborators. HLA class I and class II types, where available, came from metadata supplied by the sample provider rather than from assay-based typing. A de-identified subject ID, COVID-19 status, age in years and sex were almost always included in the sample metadata. The material from the prospective study consisted of cDNA or gDNA derived from T cells, B-cell-depleted T cells, or PBMCs.

TCRbeta CDR3 regions were amplified from genomic DNA by means of the immunoSEQ Assay, a bias-controlled multiplex PCR. Per the source publication's procedure: Nucleated cell counts per sample were estimated from amplification of reference gene primers within the assay. Sequence reads were collapsed and filtered to measure the absolute abundance of every unique TCRbeta CDR3 rearrangement. For each sample, productive Simpson clonality was calculated as the square root of Simpson's diversity index across productive rearrangements. The immuneACCESS repertoire file appears here via TCRdb, limited to in-frame rearrangements. These files lack a portion of the clones; in checked studies, under half of the deficit traces to unresolved V genes, and the cause of the others is not known. V, J and clone size were drawn from that table, and D and trimming were deduced from the DNA. The sample table lists 380,000 or so clones, around 87% of them with a count of one. The ten largest make up 1.3% of the sample.

General findings and caveats noted by the study authors: Clinical and demographic metadata were provided uncurated, with the amount varying by source and participant.

Participants in the prospective study were enrolled through a virtual design, were aged about 18 to 100 years, and lived in about 25 United States geographic areas. In the prospective study, cohorts were assigned on the basis of participant-reported clinical history obtained from a screening survey and a study questionnaire. For ImmuneRACE Cohort 3, a participant was defined as recovered based on two consecutive negative NP/OP PCR tests, clearance by a healthcare professional, or resolution of symptoms. In the prospective study, mobile phlebotomists collected whole blood, serum and a nasopharyngeal or oropharyngeal swab from each participant. Prospective study participants could optionally give additional blood draws and questionnaires over an approximately two-month period. Before DNA extraction, prospective study blood samples were shipped either frozen or at room temperature. As regards this clone: Its antigen is still unknown. Base quality data are lacking; no much larger clone is found one base away.

The material sequenced was PBMCs or T cells enriched from blood (not recorded which). This receptor was obtained from a man aged 25 to 40 who had recovered from COVID-19.

The base sequence is TGCAGCGCCCCCGGACTGTATAGCAATCAGCCCCAGCATTTT. This is translated as CSAPGLYSNQPQHF. Recombination joined TRBV29-1 with TRBJ1-5; the D gene assignment is ambiguous. Counted from cysteine to phenylalanine, this CDR3 has 14 amino acids. Here the CDR3 DNA is all that survives: 42 bases in frame from base 1. Relative to germline, V is 7 bases shorter and J is 0 bases shorter, with 13 bases between their ends. CDR1 and CDR2, per the germline V gene, are SQVTM and ANQGSEA.